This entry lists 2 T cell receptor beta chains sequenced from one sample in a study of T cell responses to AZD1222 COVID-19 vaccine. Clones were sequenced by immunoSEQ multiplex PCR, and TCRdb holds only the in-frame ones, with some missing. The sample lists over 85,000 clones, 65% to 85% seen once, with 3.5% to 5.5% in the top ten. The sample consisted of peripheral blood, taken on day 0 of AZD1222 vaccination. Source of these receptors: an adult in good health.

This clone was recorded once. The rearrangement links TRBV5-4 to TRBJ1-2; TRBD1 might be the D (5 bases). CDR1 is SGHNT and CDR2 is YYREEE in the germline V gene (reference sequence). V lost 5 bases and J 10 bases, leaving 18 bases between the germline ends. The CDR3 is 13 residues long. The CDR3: CASRQPGTRDYTF. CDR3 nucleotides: TGTGCCAGCAGACAACCGGGGACCCGCGACTACACCTTC.

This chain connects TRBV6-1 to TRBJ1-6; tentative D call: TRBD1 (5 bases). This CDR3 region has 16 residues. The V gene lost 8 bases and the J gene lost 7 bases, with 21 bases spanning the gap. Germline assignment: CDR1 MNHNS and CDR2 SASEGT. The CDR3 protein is CASGGGLRAVNSPLHF. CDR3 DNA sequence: TGTGCCAGCGGTGGTGGCCTCAGGGCAGTGAATTCACCCCTCCACTTT.